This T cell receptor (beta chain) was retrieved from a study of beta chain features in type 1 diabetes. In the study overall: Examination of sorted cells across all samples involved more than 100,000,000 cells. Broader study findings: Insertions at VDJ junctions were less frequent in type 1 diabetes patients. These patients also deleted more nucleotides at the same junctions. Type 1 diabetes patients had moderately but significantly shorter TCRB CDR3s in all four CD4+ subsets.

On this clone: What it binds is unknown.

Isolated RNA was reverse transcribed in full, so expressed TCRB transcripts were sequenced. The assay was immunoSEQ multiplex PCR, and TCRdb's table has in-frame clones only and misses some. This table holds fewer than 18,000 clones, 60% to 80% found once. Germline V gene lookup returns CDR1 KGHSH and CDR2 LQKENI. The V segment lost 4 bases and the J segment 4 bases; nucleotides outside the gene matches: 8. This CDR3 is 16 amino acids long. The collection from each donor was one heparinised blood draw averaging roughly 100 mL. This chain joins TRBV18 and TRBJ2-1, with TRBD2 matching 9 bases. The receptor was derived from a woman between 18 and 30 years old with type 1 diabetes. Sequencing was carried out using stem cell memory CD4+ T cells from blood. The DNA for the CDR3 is TGTGCCAGCTCACGCCTTAGCGGGAGCCAGTACAATGAGCAGTTCTTC. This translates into CASSRLSGSQYNEQFF.